This TCR beta chain was documented in a study of shared clonotypes between healthy human individuals. Trimming took off 5 bases at V and 0 bases at J, with 14 bases between the two ends. The length of the CDR3 is 15 residues. In germline, CDR1 is SNHLY, CDR2 FYNNEI. The protocol was immunoSEQ multiplex PCR, while the TCRdb copy is restricted to in-frame clones and leaves out a portion. Here the sample spans about 2.4 million clones, more than 80% being singletons. This TCR was sampled from a man between 18 and 29 years old in good health. The chain recombines TRBV2 with TRBJ2-7, with D uncertain. The sequenced sample consisted of naive CD4+ T cells sorted from blood. Subset meaning: CD45RA+ positively selected. In DNA, the CDR3 is TGTGCCAGCAGTCCCCCGCCCCTGAGCTCCTACGAGCAGTACTTC. Amino acids: CASSPPPLSSYEQYF. The full variable domain, in which reference TRBV2 and TRBJ2-7 provide the parts outside the CDR3, is EPEVTQTPSHQVTQMGQEVILRCVPISNHLYFYWYRQILGQKVEFLVSFYNNEISEKSEIFDDQFSVERPDGSNFTLKIRSTKLEDSAMYFCASSPPPLSSYEQYFGPGTRLTVT.